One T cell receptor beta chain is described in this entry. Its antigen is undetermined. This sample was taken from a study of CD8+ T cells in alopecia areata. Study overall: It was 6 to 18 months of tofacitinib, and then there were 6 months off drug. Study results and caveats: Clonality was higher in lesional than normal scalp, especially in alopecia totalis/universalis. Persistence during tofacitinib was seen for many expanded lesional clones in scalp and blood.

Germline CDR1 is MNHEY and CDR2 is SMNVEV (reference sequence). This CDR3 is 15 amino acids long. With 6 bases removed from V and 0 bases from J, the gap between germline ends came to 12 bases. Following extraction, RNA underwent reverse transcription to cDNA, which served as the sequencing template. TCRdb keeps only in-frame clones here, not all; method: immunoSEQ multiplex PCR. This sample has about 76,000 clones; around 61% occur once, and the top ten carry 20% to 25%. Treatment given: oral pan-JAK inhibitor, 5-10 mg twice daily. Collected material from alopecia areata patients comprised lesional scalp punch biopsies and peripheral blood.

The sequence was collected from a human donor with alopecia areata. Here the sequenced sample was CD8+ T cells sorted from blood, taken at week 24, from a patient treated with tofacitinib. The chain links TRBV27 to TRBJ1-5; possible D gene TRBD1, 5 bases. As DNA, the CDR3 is TGTGCCAGCAGCCATGACAGTGATAGCAATCAGCCCCAGCATTTT. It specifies CASSHDSDSNQPQHF.